This T cell receptor (beta chain) came from a study of T cell responses to AZD1222 COVID-19 vaccine (dated by TCRdb to the early 2020s). Regarding the research as a whole: AZD1222 recipients given second doses at about 4 weeks or at about 12 weeks were pooled, since spike-specific TCR depth and breadth were not found to differ between the two schedules. TCR sequencing covered roughly 230 trial participants: roughly 200 given two doses of AZD1222 and about 26 given two doses of MenACWY control vaccine. Enrollment into the trials was organized by age into subgroups of 18-55, 56-69 and 70-plus years, and those subgroups contained about 160, 30 and 59 TCR-sequenced participants, respectively. The paper as a whole reports these results and caveats: Conclusions about previously exposed vaccinees are limited because only a handful of AZD1222 recipients were SARS-CoV-2 seropositive at baseline. Epitopes outside the regions mutated in the B.1.351 and B.1.1.7 variants were reportedly recognized by nearly half of the unique spike-specific TCRs. The 56-69-year group was small, and its depth increase did not reach significance, likely because of low power. No day 14 peak-response samples were available, so repertoires were characterized only after the peak T cell response. Participants were mostly white British and included more females than males, and it was suggested by the authors that clonal diversity may have been underestimated. Spike-specific TCR breadth and depth rose significantly after two AZD1222 doses compared with day 0 and with MenACWY recipients. The whole spike protein was spanned by vaccine-associated CD4 TCRs, and dominant responses were seen in regions 160-218 and 743-854.

The CDR3 regions of human TCRbeta chains were analyzed by immunosequencing. The authors' pipeline ran thus. TCRs in the repertoires were matched against a reference library of SARS-CoV-2-specific TCRs that had been generated with the MIRA antigen-specificity platform. Breadth was defined as the fraction of unique TCRs that were SARS-CoV-2-associated, and depth was defined as the fraction of total T cells that were SARS-CoV-2-associated. Using the MIRA data, every spike-specific TCR was mapped to the spike region that the TCR reacted to and assigned to either a CD4 or a CD8 class. Log10-transformed breadth and depth values were compared by one-way ANOVA with Sidak's multiple comparisons tests. Held by TCRdb, this immuneACCESS table contains in-frame sequences only and omits some clones. Under half of the omission traces to an unresolved V gene where checked; the cause of the rest is unknown. That table furnishes V, J and clone size, whereas the DNA furnished D and trimming. The sample has 90,000 to 120,000 clones on record, around 89% of them singletons. The ten largest clones take up 5.5% to 8% of the sample.

From the germline V gene (reference sequence), CDR1 is SGHNT and CDR2 is YYREEE. The CDR3 sequence holds 13 residues, the cysteine and phenylalanine included. The entry retains the CDR3 DNA only, 39 bases that are in frame from base 1. V and J lose 5 bases and 0 bases, and a span of 9 bases separates them. Concerning this clone itself: Its antigen remains undetermined. The record has no base qualities; no much larger clone is one base away.

Interpreted using the paper, the time point label stands for: baseline before first vaccination. The vaccinee samples were drawn from two UK trials, COV001 and COV002, one of which was a single-blind randomized controlled phase 2/3 trial testing AZD1222 (ChAdOx1 nCoV-19) in healthy adults. For TCRbeta chain sequencing, PBMC samples were collected from trial participants at day 0 and at day 28 after the second dose. This receptor was identified in an adult in good health. The chain is assembled from TRBV5-4 and TRBJ2-7; 5 matching bases give a weak D call of TRBD1. This material consisted of peripheral blood, taken on day 0 of AZD1222 vaccination. The DNA sequence is given as TGTGCCAGCAGTTCTGACAGCTCCTACGAGCAGTACTTC. This codes for CASSSDSSYEQYF.